The source of this T cell receptor (beta chain) is a study of blood T cell repertoires in COVID-19. CDR3 size: 15 residues. Trimming removed 5 bases at V and 2 bases at J, with 12 bases between. Germline V gene lookup returns CDR1 MNHEY and CDR2 SMNVEV (reference sequence). This clone was seen only a few times. Clones were sequenced by immunoSEQ multiplex PCR, and TCRdb holds only the in-frame ones, with some missing. The top ten hold more than 9% of the sample, which has 200,000 to 250,000 clones, 65% to 90% seen once. Material: peripheral blood. The chain uses TRBV27 and TRBJ1-4; the D gene is possibly TRBD1 (6 bases). The receptor was derived from a man aged 50-60 years with active or convalescent COVID-19. The CDR3 nucleotides read TGTGCCAGCAGTACCCGGGGGGCCACTAATGAAAAACTGTTTTTT. Translating gives CASSTRGATNEKLFF.